The next 6 T cell receptor beta chains were all read from a single sample in a study of Graves' ophthalmopathy and Graves' hyperthyroidism. Amplified TCR beta CDR3 regions were obtained using RNA transcripts as template. HTBI primers were used in a first-round RT-PCR, which preceded a second-round multiplex PCR. MiXCR, applied by TCRdb to the multiplex PCR reads, yields one record per CDR3 protein. The top ten hold roughly 6% of the sample, which has over 150,000 distinct CDR3 sequences, around two fifths seen once. Sequenced input: peripheral blood. The receptors originated from a woman aged 40 to 49 with Graves' ophthalmopathy.

This clonotype was counted at least ten times. The chain couples TRBV9 to TRBJ2-5; D may be TRBD2 (6 bases). The CDR3 loop spans 14 amino acids. The germline CDR1 and CDR2 sequences are SGDLS and YYNGEE. Trimming cost V 0 bases and J 5 bases, with 11 bases left between them. Here the CDR3 DNA reads TGTGCCAGCAGCGTAGTCGGTCGGGGGGAGACCCAGTACTTC. Residues: CASSVVGRGETQYF.

This clonotype was counted a few times. The V and J genes are TRBV12-3 or TRBV12-4 and TRBJ1-6; possible D gene TRBD1, 5 bases. V was pared by 6 bases and J by 10 bases, with 16 bases between. The CDR3 is made up of 14 amino acids. As DNA, the CDR3 is TGTGCCAGCAGCCCTACTAGCGGGGCCTCACCCCTCCACTTT. This encodes CASSPTSGASPLHF.

At least ten counts were recorded for this clonotype. This chain links TRBV28 with TRBJ1-2; 7 nucleotides match TRBD1. Germline values: CDR1 MDHEN, CDR2 SYDVKM. J gave up 6 bases and V 7 bases, and 5 bases lay outside the gene matches. The CDR3 extends over 12 amino acids. The DNA for the CDR3 is TGTGCCAGCACGGCAGGGGGAAATGGCTACACCTTC. Protein: CASTAGGNGYTF.

This clonotype was counted ten times or more. The J gene is TRBJ1-2, the V gene TRBV4-1, with D maybe TRBD1 (5 bases). V was clipped by 3 bases and J by 4 bases, with 18 bases between them. The V gene's germline CDR1 is MGHRA and CDR2 YSYEKL. The CDR3 has 16 residues. Written as DNA, the CDR3 is TGCGCCAGCAGCCAGGGGACGCAGTCTAATGTCTATGGCTACACCTTC. This translates into CASSQGTQSNVYGYTF.

This clonotype was seen at least ten times. The J gene is TRBJ1-2, the V gene TRBV19; D may be TRBD1 (5 bases). The CDR3 contains 13 residues. Germline CDR1 LNHDA, CDR2 SQIVND (reference sequence). V lost 7 bases to trimming and J lost 1 base, with 10 bases between them. DNA of the CDR3: TGTGCCAGTACTCCGACAGATAACTATGGCTACACCTTC. This gives the protein CASTPTDNYGYTF. Variable domain in full (rest from reference TRBV19 and TRBJ1-2): DGGITQSPKYLFRKEGQNVTLSCEQNLNHDAMYWYRQDPGQGLRLIYYSQIVNDFQKGDIAEGYSVSREKKESFPLTVTSAQKNPTAFYLCASTPTDNYGYTFGSGTRLTVV.

This clonotype was counted only a few times. V gene TRBV6-2 or TRBV6-3 combines with J gene TRBJ2-7; D could derive from TRBD1 or TRBD2 (5 bases each). The CDR3 is 13 amino acids. The V end was cut by 6 bases, the J end by 4 bases, with 13 bases between. Germline V lookup: CDR1 MNHEY, CDR2 SVGEGT. As DNA, the CDR3 is TGTGCCAGCAGCTTTGTTGGGGGTTACGAGCAGTACTTC. Encoded protein: CASSFVGGYEQYF.